This is a list of T cell receptor beta chains from one sample in a study of blood T cell repertoires in COVID-19. The protocol was immunoSEQ multiplex PCR, while the TCRdb copy is restricted to in-frame clones and leaves out a portion. The repertoire holds 200,000 or so clones, more than 85% seen once, with around 1.9% in the top ten. Input material: peripheral blood. The source is a man in his 70s with active or convalescent COVID-19. The CDR3 runs from the conserved cysteine through the conserved F or W. The D gene is left open where the match is weak. For some rows the clone size is stated as once, few or many, or as a class when expanded; others skip it.

V gene	J gene	CDR3 length	clone size	D gene	CDR3 protein	CDR3 DNA
TRBV28	TRBJ1-1	13	few	.	CASSLLGSTEAFF	TGTGCCAGCAGTTTGCTGGGGAGCACTGAAGCTTTCTTT
TRBV27	TRBJ1-6	13	.	.	CASRQQGTSPLHF	TGTGCCAGCAGACAACAGGGAACCTCACCCCTCCACTTT
TRBV28	TRBJ2-7	16	once	.	CASSTTRTLSSYEQYF	TGTGCCAGCAGTACAACACGGACTTTAAGCTCCTACGAGCAGTACTTC
TRBV7-8	TRBJ2-1	20	.	TRBD2	CASSKGSGLAGGRAYNEQFF	TGTGCCAGCAGCAAGGGGAGCGGACTAGCGGGGGGTCGGGCCTACAATGAGCAGTTCTTC
TRBV27	TRBJ2-3	16	.	TRBD2	CASSPIIAGGADTQYF	TGTGCCAGCAGTCCAATTATAGCGGGGGGGGCAGATACGCAGTATTTT
TRBV4-3	TRBJ2-3	14	few	.	CASSQGLNTDTQYF	TGCGCCAGCAGCCAAGGACTGAACACAGATACGCAGTATTTT
TRBV9	TRBJ2-3	15	.	.	CASSAHRVSTDTQYF	TGTGCCAGCAGCGCACATCGGGTTAGCACAGATACGCAGTATTTT
TRBV29-1	TRBJ1-5	13	.	.	CSVGTKGNQPQHF	TGCAGCGTGGGGACTAAGGGCAATCAGCCCCAGCATTTT
TRBV7-7	TRBJ2-5	15	.	TRBD1	CASSLEGGTGATQYF	TGTGCTAGCAGCTTAGAGGGGGGGACAGGGGCGACCCAGTACTTC
TRBV25-1	TRBJ1-5	16	.	.	CASSGGGGSALQPQHF	TGTGCCAGCAGTGGTGGCGGAGGCAGCGCCTTACAGCCCCAGCATTTT
TRBV3-1/TRBV3-2	TRBJ2-1	12	.	.	CASSLAGPEQFF	TGTGCCAGCAGCCTTGCGGGCCCTGAGCAGTTCTTC
TRBV9	TRBJ2-7	18	once	TRBD1	CASSVVSFRDRSSYEQYF	TGTGCCAGCAGCGTAGTATCGTTCCGGGACAGGAGCTCCTACGAGCAGTACTTC
TRBV6-5	TRBJ2-7	12	.	.	CASTRTAYEQYF	TGTGCCAGTACAAGGACAGCCTACGAGCAGTACTTC
TRBV19	TRBJ1-6	15	.	TRBD1	CASTKPGQINSPLHF	TGTGCCAGTACCAAACCGGGACAGATTAATTCACCCCTCCACTTT
TRBV27	TRBJ2-1	15	few	.	CASSGRQGGYNEQFF	TGTGCCAGCAGTGGAAGACAGGGAGGTTACAATGAGCAGTTCTTC
TRBV7-2	TRBJ1-2	13	once	.	CASSLPETSGYTF	TGTGCCAGCAGCTTACCAGAGACAAGTGGCTACACCTTC
TRBV24-1	TRBJ2-3	14	.	.	CATRAPGQSDTQYF	TGTGCCACCAGGGCCCCAGGACAGTCGGATACGCAGTATTTT